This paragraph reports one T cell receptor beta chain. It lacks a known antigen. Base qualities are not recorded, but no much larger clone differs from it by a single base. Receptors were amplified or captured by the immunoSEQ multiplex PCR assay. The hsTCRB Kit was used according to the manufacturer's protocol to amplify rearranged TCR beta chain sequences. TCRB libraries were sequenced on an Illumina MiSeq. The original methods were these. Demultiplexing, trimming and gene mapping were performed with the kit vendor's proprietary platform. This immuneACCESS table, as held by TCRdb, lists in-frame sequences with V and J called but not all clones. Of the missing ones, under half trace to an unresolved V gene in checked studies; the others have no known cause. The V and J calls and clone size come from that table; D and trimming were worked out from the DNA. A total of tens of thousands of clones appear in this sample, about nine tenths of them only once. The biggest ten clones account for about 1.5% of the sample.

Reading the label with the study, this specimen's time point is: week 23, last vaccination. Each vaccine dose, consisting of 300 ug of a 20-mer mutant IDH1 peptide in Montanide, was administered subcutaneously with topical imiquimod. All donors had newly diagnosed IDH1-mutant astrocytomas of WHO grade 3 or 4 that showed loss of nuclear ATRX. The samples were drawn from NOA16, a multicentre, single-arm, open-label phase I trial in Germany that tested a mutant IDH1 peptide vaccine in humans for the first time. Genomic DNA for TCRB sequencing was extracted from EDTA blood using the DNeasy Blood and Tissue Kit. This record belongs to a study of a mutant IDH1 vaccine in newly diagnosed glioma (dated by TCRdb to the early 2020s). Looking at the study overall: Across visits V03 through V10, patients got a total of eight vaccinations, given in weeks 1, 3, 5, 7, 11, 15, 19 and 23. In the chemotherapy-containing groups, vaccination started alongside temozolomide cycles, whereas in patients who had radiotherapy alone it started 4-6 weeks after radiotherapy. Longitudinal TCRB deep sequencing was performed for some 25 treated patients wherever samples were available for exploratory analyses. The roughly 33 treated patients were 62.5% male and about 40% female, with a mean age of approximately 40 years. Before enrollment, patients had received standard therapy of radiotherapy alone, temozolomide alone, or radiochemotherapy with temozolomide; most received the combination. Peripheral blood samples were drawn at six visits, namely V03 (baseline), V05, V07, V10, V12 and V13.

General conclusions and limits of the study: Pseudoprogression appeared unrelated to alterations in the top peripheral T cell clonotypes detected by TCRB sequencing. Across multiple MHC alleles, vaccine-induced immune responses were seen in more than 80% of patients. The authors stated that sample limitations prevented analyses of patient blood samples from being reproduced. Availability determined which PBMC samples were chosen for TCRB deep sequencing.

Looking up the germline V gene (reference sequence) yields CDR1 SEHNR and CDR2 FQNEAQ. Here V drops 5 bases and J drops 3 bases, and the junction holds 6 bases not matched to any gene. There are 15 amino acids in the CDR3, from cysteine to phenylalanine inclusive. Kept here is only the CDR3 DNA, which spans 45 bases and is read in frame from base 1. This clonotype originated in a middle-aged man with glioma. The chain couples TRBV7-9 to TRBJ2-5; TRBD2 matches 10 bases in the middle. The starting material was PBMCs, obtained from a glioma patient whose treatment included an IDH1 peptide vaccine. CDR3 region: CASSPGLASEETQYF. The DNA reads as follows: TGTGCCAGCAGCCCGGGACTAGCGAGTGAAGAGACCCAGTACTTC.